These T cell receptor beta chains were read from a single sample in a study of T cell responses to AZD1222 COVID-19 vaccine. The data were produced by immunoSEQ multiplex PCR, yet TCRdb's version contains in-frame clones alone and is incomplete. The sample consists of 90,000 to 150,000 clones, around nine tenths of them appearing once. Source: peripheral blood, taken on day 0 of AZD1222 vaccination. These TCRs come from an adult in good health. The CDR3 runs from the conserved cysteine through the conserved F or W. Fields, in order: V gene, clone size, J gene, D gene, CDR3 protein, CDR3 DNA. D genes are given only for firm matches. Clone size is given for some rows only: seen once, a few or many times, or a class if the clone is expanded.

>TRBV3-1/TRBV3-2|NA|TRBJ1-1|NA
CASSQAGFAAFF
TGTGCCAGCAGCCAAGCAGGGTTTGCCGCTTTCTTT
>TRBV7-2|NA|TRBJ1-2|TRBD1
CASSPWTGGTYGYTF
TGTGCCAGCAGCCCCTGGACAGGAGGGACCTATGGCTACACCTTC
>TRBV4-1|NA|TRBJ1-2|NA
CASSQPLEGHGYTF
TGCGCCAGCAGCCAGCCCCTGGAGGGCCATGGCTACACCTTC
>TRBV7-2|NA|TRBJ1-5|NA
CASSLRTSPNQPQHF
TGTGCCAGCAGCTTACGGACGTCCCCCAATCAGCCCCAGCATTTT
>TRBV7-2|NA|TRBJ2-5|NA
CASSPSWGGPTGTQYF
TGTGCCAGCAGCCCGAGTTGGGGGGGCCCGACGGGGACCCAGTACTTC
>TRBV18|NA|TRBJ1-1|NA
CASSPRSGSMNTEAFF
TGTGCCAGCTCACCACGAAGTGGTTCTATGAACACTGAAGCTTTCTTT
>TRBV2|NA|TRBJ1-4|TRBD1
CASRTGGNEKLFF
TGTGCCAGCAGAACAGGGGGTAATGAAAAACTGTTTTTT
>TRBV5-1|NA|TRBJ2-5|NA
CASSPLGLSQETQYF
TGCGCCAGCAGCCCCCTAGGTCTGTCACAAGAGACCCAGTACTTC
>TRBV10-3|NA|TRBJ2-2|NA
CAISGGSPSDTGELFF
TGTGCCATCAGTGGGGGGAGTCCTTCGGACACCGGGGAGCTGTTTTTT
>TRBV6-2/TRBV6-3|NA|TRBJ1-1|NA
CASSSTTDYTEAFF
TGTGCCAGCAGTTCTACTACGGACTACACTGAAGCTTTCTTT
>TRBV19|NA|TRBJ1-6|TRBD1
CASSIGDRDNSPLHF
TGTGCCAGTAGTATAGGTGACAGGGATAATTCACCCCTCCACTTT
>TRBV5-1|NA|TRBJ1-6|NA
CASSFDRNSPLHF
TGCGCCAGCAGCTTCGACAGGAATTCACCCCTCCACTTT
>TRBV5-6|once|TRBJ1-3|NA
CASSLSGGNTIYF
TGTGCCAGCAGCTTGTCAGGTGGAAACACCATATATTTT
>TRBV7-9|NA|TRBJ2-4|NA
CASSTPGPRAKNIQYF
TGTGCCAGCAGCACACCGGGACCACGAGCCAAAAACATTCAGTACTTC